The 26 T cell receptor beta chains in this list originate from one sample, sequenced in a study of cytomegalovirus exposure and HLA in healthy donors. With 60 Vbeta and 13 Jbeta primers, the PCR was carried out. Assay: immunoSEQ multiplex PCR; the TCRdb copy retains only in-frame clones and omits some. This table holds 140,000 to 150,000 clones, 82% found once. Sample: PBMCs. All receptors derive from a male donor in good health and CMV-seronegative.

This clone has just a few counts. This rearrangement joins TRBV30 to TRBJ2-1; 7 nucleotides line up with TRBD1. V dropped 1 base and J dropped 10; count of bases not matched to a gene: 1. CDR1 is GTSNPN, CDR2 SVGIG, per germline (reference sequence). CDR3 size: 11 residues. The CDR3 DNA sequence: TGTGCCTGGAGTGGACAGGGAGAGCAGTTCTTC. Translating it yields CAWSGQGEQFF.

The V call is TRBV5-8, the J call TRBJ1-4; possible D gene TRBD1, 5 bases. Trimming pared 4 bases from V and 3 bases from J, leaving 13 bases between. Germline CDR1 reads SGHTS; CDR2 reads YDEGEE. This CDR3 spans 15 amino acids. CDR3 protein: CASSTPGLSNEKLFF. The CDR3 nucleotides read TGTGCCAGCAGCACCCCGGGACTCTCTAATGAAAAACTGTTTTTT.

This clone came up a few times. The CDR3 DNA follows: TGTGCCAGCAGTTTCGGGGGGCTGAACGAGCAGTACTTC. It specifies CASSFGGLNEQYF. The V call is TRBV27, the J call TRBJ2-7; D is perhaps TRBD2 (7 bases). The length of the CDR3 is 13 residues. Germline V gives CDR1 MNHEY, CDR2 SMNVEV (reference sequence). Trimming cost V 3 bases and J 5 bases, with 11 bases left between them.

This rearrangement joins TRBV13 to TRBJ2-2; a weak D match, TRBD2 (6 bases). In germline, CDR1 is PRHDT, CDR2 FYEKMQ (reference sequence). The V end lost 5 bases, the J end lost 4 bases, and 17 bases lay between the germline ends. The CDR3 loop spans 16 amino acids. DNA for the CDR3: TGTGCCAGCAGCCCCCGTGGGGTCGGGGGCACCGGGGAGCTGTTTTTT. Translated, it gives CASSPRGVGGTGELFF.

The V and J genes are TRBV18 and TRBJ2-7; a possible D gene is TRBD2 (6 bases). CDR3 length: 16 residues. V gave up 2 bases and J gave up 0 bases, with 14 bases separating them. Germline V gives CDR1 KGHSH, CDR2 LQKENI. This chain's CDR3 is CASSPLGTSSSYEQYF. As DNA, the CDR3 is TGTGCCAGCTCACCATTAGGGACTTCTAGCTCCTACGAGCAGTACTTC.

V and J are TRBV28 and TRBJ1-2; no definite D call. V lost 3 bases and J 8 bases, leaving 10 bases between the germline ends. There are 12 residues in the CDR3. Per the germline V gene, CDR1 is MDHEN and CDR2 is SYDVKM. This CDR3 is CASSFLPGGYTF. CDR3 in DNA: TGTGCCAGCAGTTTTCTCCCCGGGGGCTACACCTTC.

V usage is TRBV10-3 and J usage is TRBJ2-3; 11 bases line up with TRBD2. V lost 4 bases and J lost 3; bases outside the gene matches: 6. The germline CDR1 and CDR2 sequences are ENHRY and SYGVKD. CDR3 length: 16 amino acids. CDR3 bases: TGTGCCATCAGTGTGGTAGCGGGGGGGACGACAGATACGCAGTATTTT. This gives the protein CAISVVAGGTTDTQYF.

This clone has only a few counts. This chain uses TRBV2 with TRBJ1-5, with 10 bases matching TRBD1. Germline assignment: CDR1 SNHLY and CDR2 FYNNEI. The ends lost 5 bases at V and 1 base at J; junction bases unmatched: 2. This CDR3 is 15 amino acids long. The CDR3 DNA sequence: TGTGCCAGCAGTCGACAGGGGGCAAGCAATCAGCCCCAGCATTTT. Its protein product is CASSRQGASNQPQHF.

The CDR3 DNA reads as TGTGCCAGCAGCTTAGACGTGGACAGGGTGAATGAGCAGTTCTTC. Translating gives CASSLDVDRVNEQFF. This chain joins TRBV7-6 and TRBJ2-1; 8 nucleotides align to TRBD1. With V trimmed by 1 base and J by 7 bases, 6 bases remained unmatched. CDR1 and CDR2 from the germline V gene are SGHVS and FNYEAQ. CDR3 length: 15 amino acids.

The genes are TRBV15 and TRBJ2-2, with D possibly matching TRBD1 (7 bases). The V and J ends lost 0 bases and 8 bases respectively, with 19 bases between them. This CDR3 contains 17 residues. Germline CDR1 is LNHNV and CDR2 is YYDKDF (reference sequence). CDR3 sequence (DNA): TGTGCCACCAGCAGAGATCTATTCGCAGGGGGGCTGGGGGAGCTGTTTTTT. Encoded protein: CATSRDLFAGGLGELFF.

V and J are TRBV7-6 and TRBJ2-1; tentatively, D is TRBD2 (5 bases). Trimming took off 4 bases at V and 6 bases at J, with 10 bases between the two ends. CDR1 SGHVS and CDR2 FNYEAQ come from the germline V gene. The CDR3 consists of 13 residues. In DNA form, the CDR3 reads TGTGCCAGCAGCTCAGCCGGGATCAATGAGCAGTTCTTC. Translating gives CASSSAGINEQFF.

A single count supports this clone. The CDR3 region has the DNA TGCGCCAGCAGCCCGGGGACAGCTAATAATTCACCCCTCCACTTT. Protein: CASSPGTANNSPLHF. This chain links TRBV4-1 with TRBJ1-6; 7 positions match TRBD1. CDR3 length: 15 residues. Germline loops: CDR1 MGHRA, CDR2 YSYEKL. J gave up 5 bases and V 4 bases, and 5 bases lay outside the gene matches.

The V gene is TRBV19, the J gene TRBJ2-7; D perhaps matches TRBD1 (5 bases). Germline loops: CDR1 LNHDA, CDR2 SQIVND (reference sequence). CDR3 length: 13 residues. Trimming removed 7 bases from V and 5 bases from J, with 15 bases in between. The CDR3 region has the DNA TGTGCCAGTATAGACCGACAGACAAACGAGCAGTACTTC. Its translation: CASIDRQTNEQYF.

This clone occurred a few times. Other DNA sequences in the sample encode the same CDR3. The V and J genes are TRBV7-2 and TRBJ1-1, with TRBD1 as a possible D gene (5 bases). Germline CDR1 is SGHTA and CDR2 is FQGNSA. CDR3 length: 14 amino acids. V dropped 1 base and J dropped 4 bases, with 10 bases sitting between them. The CDR3 region has the DNA TGTGCCAGCAGCTTAGATAGGGGCCGCACTGAAGCTTTCTTT. Its translation: CASSLDRGRTEAFF.

The gene calls are TRBV4-1 and TRBJ2-3, with TRBD2 identical over 13 bases. The V segment lost 0 bases and the J segment 2 bases; nucleotides outside the gene matches: 2. The CDR3 covers 17 residues. Germline V gives CDR1 MGHRA, CDR2 YSYEKL. This CDR3 reads CASSQDTSGGATDTQYF. DNA of the CDR3: TGCGCCAGCAGCCAAGATACTAGCGGGGGGGCCACAGATACGCAGTATTTT.

The CDR3 reads CASSFPQGGAEAFF. CDR3 nucleotides: TGTGCCAGCAGCTTTCCCCAAGGAGGGGCTGAAGCTTTCTTT. The J gene is TRBJ1-1, the V gene TRBV7-2; a possible D gene is TRBD1 (5 bases). V lost 3 bases and J lost 6, with 14 bases in between. This CDR3 region has 14 residues. The germline gives CDR1 SGHTA, CDR2 FQGNSA.

This rearrangement joins TRBV6-1 to TRBJ2-5; 9 bases map to TRBD1. Germline lookup yields CDR1 MNHNS and CDR2 SASEGT. CDR3 length equals 13 residues. The V segment lost 8 bases and the J segment 11 bases; nucleotides outside the gene matches: 12. The CDR3 loop is CASAWDRVREQYF. The DNA of the CDR3 is TGTGCCAGCGCTTGGGACAGGGTAAGGGAGCAGTACTTC.

The V and J genes are TRBV5-1 and TRBJ1-4; D is perhaps TRBD1 (5 bases). The length of the CDR3 is 16 residues. V gave up 4 bases and J gave up 3 bases, with 16 bases separating them. Germline assignment: CDR1 SGHRS and CDR2 YFSETQ. The CDR3 DNA reads TGCGCCAGCAGCCCGGTTGGCGGGGGGGCTAATGAAAAACTGTTTTTT. Translated, it gives CASSPVGGGANEKLFF.

The V and J genes are TRBV9 and TRBJ1-1; D gene ambiguous. The CDR3 covers 15 residues. The germline V gene encodes CDR1 SGDLS and CDR2 YYNGEE. V dropped 0 bases and J dropped 4 bases, with 13 bases sitting between them. This CDR3 reads CASSVGGGGSTEAFF. DNA for the CDR3: TGTGCCAGCAGCGTAGGTGGAGGAGGGTCCACTGAAGCTTTCTTT.

The rearrangement joins TRBV5-4 to TRBJ2-7; maybe TRBD1 (7 bases). Germline assignment: CDR1 SGHNT and CDR2 YYREEE (reference sequence). CDR3 length equals 15 residues. V shed 4 bases and J shed 7 bases, with 21 bases lying between them. CDR3: CASSGGTVPAPEQYF. CDR3 nucleotides: TGTGCCAGCAGCGGCGGGACAGTCCCCGCCCCGGAGCAGTACTTC.

The J gene is TRBJ1-4, the V gene TRBV19, with D maybe TRBD1 (5 bases). Germline CDR1 and CDR2: LNHDA and SQIVND (reference sequence). The CDR3 length is 15 residues. V was clipped by 9 bases and J by 8 bases, with 22 bases between them. The CDR3 bases are TGTGCCAGCCGGGGGGAAGGCCGGCTGGCGGAAAAACTGTTTTTT. It specifies CASRGEGRLAEKLFF.

The chain has TRBV10-3 and TRBJ2-1; TRBD2 is a possible D gene (6 bases). Germline loops: CDR1 ENHRY, CDR2 SYGVKD. The length of the CDR3 is 15 residues. Trimming shortened V by 7 bases and J by 0 bases, and 13 bases separated the two germline ends. CDR3 region: CAINRDSFSYNEQFF. For the CDR3, the DNA is TGTGCCATCAACCGGGACTCCTTCTCCTACAATGAGCAGTTCTTC.

V and J are TRBV7-2 and TRBJ2-1; the D gene is possibly TRBD2 (6 bases). V was trimmed by 2 bases and J by 6 bases, leaving 14 bases between them. The V gene's germline CDR1 is SGHTA and CDR2 FQGNSA. The CDR3 is made up of 15 amino acids. The CDR3 is CASSLWASELNEQFF. The DNA of the CDR3 is TGTGCCAGCAGCTTATGGGCTAGCGAACTCAATGAGCAGTTCTTC.

The chain employs TRBV4-2 and TRBJ1-1; D might be TRBD1 (5 bases). V was cut by 0 bases and J by 3 bases, with 17 bases left in between. CDR1 and CDR2 (germline): LGHNA, YNFKEQ. The CDR3 spans 17 residues. CDR3 region: CASSQDRDVVGDTEAFF. CDR3 in DNA: TGTGCCAGCAGCCAAGACCGTGACGTGGTAGGGGACACTGAAGCTTTCTTT.

This chain joins TRBV6-5 and TRBJ1-1; D ambiguous. Per germline, CDR1 MNHEY and CDR2 SVGAGI. The CDR3 has 12 residues. V was clipped by 5 bases and J by 11 bases, with 15 bases between them. The CDR3 sequence: CASSELSRSAFF. CDR3 DNA sequence: TGTGCCAGCAGTGAGCTGAGTCGTAGTGCTTTCTTT.

The chain couples TRBV27 to TRBJ2-7; a weak D match, TRBD2 (5 bases). Trimming stripped 6 bases from V and 2 bases from J, with 11 bases between. The V gene's germline CDR1 is MNHEY and CDR2 SMNVEV (reference sequence). The CDR3 loop spans 13 amino acids. For the CDR3, the DNA is TGTGCCAGCAGCCTTCTAGCCACCTACGAGCAGTACTTC. Encoded protein: CASSLLATYEQYF.